The 30 T cell receptor beta chains below come from one sample, sequenced in a study of blood T cell repertoires in COVID-19. Libraries were prepared by immunoSEQ multiplex PCR; TCRdb keeps only in-frame clonotypes and omits some of them. The sample includes approximately 25,000 clones, around nine tenths of them seen just once. Material: peripheral blood. The source is a man aged 50 or older with active COVID-19.

The chain carries TRBV21-1 and TRBJ2-2; the DNA was not compared with TRBD1, the D call given in the table. TRBV21-1 counts as a pseudogene. CDR3 length: 23 amino acids. As DNA, the CDR3 is TGTGCCAGCAGCTTCCCCCTGATCACCCCACGGACAGGGGGCATTGAGGACACCGGGGAGCTGTTTTTT. Translation gives CASSFPLITPRTGGIEDTGELFF.

The CDR3, as DNA: TGTGCCAGCAGTCCCGGCTCCGGGACCTACGAGCAGTACGTC. Translated: CASSPGSGTYEQYV. The chain uses TRBV27 and TRBJ2-7, with D tentatively TRBD2 (5 bases). The germline CDR1 and CDR2 sequences are MNHEY and SMNVEV (reference sequence). CDR3 length: 14 residues. V shed 5 bases and J shed 2 bases, with 13 bases lying between them.

The V and J genes are TRBV29-1 and TRBJ1-3, with D possibly being TRBD1 (5 bases). Germline V CDR1 and CDR2: SQVTM, ANQGSEA. The CDR3 covers 13 residues. V shed 5 bases and J shed 4 bases, with 12 bases lying between them. The CDR3 loop is CSVRPAGGNTIYF. The DNA for the CDR3 is TGCAGCGTTCGTCCGGCAGGGGGAAACACCATATATTTT.

The V gene is TRBV9, the J gene TRBJ2-2, with TRBD1 matching over 7 bases. V lost 3 bases, J lost 1 base, and 0 bases stayed unmatched. The CDR3 spans 14 residues. Germline loops: CDR1 SGDLS, CDR2 YYNGEE. The CDR3 DNA reads TGTGCCAGCAGCGCAGGGGGGAACACCGGGGAGCTGTTTTTT. It yields the protein CASSAGGNTGELFF.

The gene calls are TRBV13 and TRBJ1-1; D possibly corresponds to TRBD1 (5 bases). Germline V gene sequence: CDR1 PRHDT, CDR2 FYEKMQ (reference sequence). The CDR3 is 14 residues long. V was cut by 5 bases and J by 4 bases, with 14 bases left in between. CDR3 nucleotides: TGTGCCAGCAGCCCCCAGGGATTCGGCACTGAAGCTTTCTTT. Translating gives CASSPQGFGTEAFF.

The genes are TRBV10-2 and TRBJ1-5; 8 positions match TRBD1. Germline CDR1 WSHSY, CDR2 SAAADI. The CDR3 runs to 14 residues. V lost 6 bases to trimming and J lost 2 bases; unmatched junction nucleotides: 3. CDR3 DNA: TGCGCCAGCAGAGTACAGGGGGGCAATCAGCCCCAGCATTTT. It yields the protein CASRVQGGNQPQHF.

The V call is TRBV6-5, the J call TRBJ2-7; D may be TRBD2 (7 bases). Trimming cost V 0 bases and J 2 bases, with 14 bases left between them. This CDR3 is built from 16 residues. CDR1 and CDR2 from the germline V gene are MNHEY and SVGAGI. CDR3 residues: CASSYSSRGAAYEQYF. CDR3 coding DNA: TGTGCCAGCAGTTACTCGAGCCGGGGGGCAGCCTACGAGCAGTACTTC.

The chain employs TRBV4-3 and TRBJ2-7; 8 bases agree with TRBD2. Germline V gene data show CDR1 as LGHNA and CDR2 as YSLEER. With 4 bases clipped from V and 5 bases from J, the junction kept 7 bases outside the gene matches. The CDR3 covers 14 residues. CDR3 sequence (DNA): TGCGCCAGCAGCCCCCCCCGACTAGCGAACGAGCAGTACGTC. This sequence encodes CASSPPRLANEQYV.

This chain uses TRBV12-3 or TRBV12-4 with TRBJ1-6; D unresolved. V gave up 6 bases and J gave up 9 bases, with 9 bases separating them. The CDR3 runs to 12 residues. The CDR3 loop is CASRHVFSPLHF. CDR3 DNA sequence: TGTGCCAGCAGACACGTCTTTTCACCCCTCCACTTT.

The chain carries TRBV27 and TRBJ1-2; TRBD1 matches 11 bases. The CDR3 sequence is 15 residues long. V lost 3 bases to trimming and J lost 3 bases; unmatched junction nucleotides: 3. Germline V gene data show CDR1 as MNHEY and CDR2 as SMNVEV (reference sequence). CDR3 region: CASSLDRGHDYGYTF. The DNA for the CDR3 is TGTGCCAGCAGTTTGGACAGGGGGCACGACTATGGCTACACCTTC.

V and J are TRBV9 and TRBJ2-6, with 7 nucleotides matching TRBD2. The CDR3 has 22 amino acids. The V gene end was trimmed by 0 bases and the J gene end by 0 bases; junction bases not matched to a gene: 18. CDR1 is SGDLS and CDR2 is YYNGEE in the germline V gene. As DNA, the CDR3 is TGTGCCAGCAGCGTAGACCTTGGGGGGGGACGGCAGGGCCTCTCTGGGGCCAACGTCCTGACTTTC. Its protein product is CASSVDLGGGRQGLSGANVLTF.

In its sample, this clone was seen once. In DNA form, the CDR3 reads TGCGCCAGCACCCCAGGGGGTGGCACTGAAGCTTTCTTT. It encodes CASTPGGGTEAFF. The V and J genes are TRBV5-1 and TRBJ1-1; 7 nucleotides agree with TRBD1. V dropped 6 bases and J dropped 4; count of bases not matched to a gene: 6. Germline V gene sequence: CDR1 SGHRS, CDR2 YFSETQ. This CDR3 has 13 residues. Complete variable domain (other parts from reference TRBV5-1 and TRBJ1-1): KAGVTQTPRYLIKTRGQQVTLSCSPISGHRSVSWYQQTPGQGLQFLFEYFSETQRNKGNFPGRFSGRQFSNSRSEMNVSTLELGDSALYLCASTPGGGTEAFFGQGTRLTVV.

This clone was detected a few times. The DNA for the CDR3 is TGCGCCAGCAGCCAAGGTTCGGGGGACAGATTTTTGGGCAATCAGCCCCAGCATTTT. This gives the protein CASSQGSGDRFLGNQPQHF. The J gene is TRBJ1-5, the V gene TRBV4-1; 7 bases fit TRBD1. The germline gives CDR1 MGHRA, CDR2 YSYEKL. V shed 1 base, J shed 2 bases, and the junction held 14 bases outside the gene matches. There are 19 residues in the CDR3.

The chain joins TRBV11-3 to TRBJ2-1; no firm D call. Trimming shortened V by 0 bases and J by 8 bases, and 8 bases separated the two germline ends. The CDR3 consists of 13 residues. Germline-derived CDR1 and CDR2 are SGHNT and YENEEA. CDR3 sequence: CASSLEFGHEQFF. As DNA, the CDR3 is TGTGCCAGCAGCTTAGAATTCGGTCATGAGCAGTTCTTC.

The sample holds one count of this clone. The CDR3 sequence: CASSEWLAGRETQYF. In DNA form, the CDR3 reads TGCGCCAGCAGTGAGTGGCTAGCGGGGCGAGAGACCCAGTACTTC. V usage is TRBV10-2 and J usage is TRBJ2-5, with 9 nucleotides matching TRBD2. The V and J ends lost 1 base and 4 bases, in that order; junction bases with no gene match: 4. Germline V gene lookup returns CDR1 WSHSY and CDR2 SAAADI. The CDR3 totals 15 residues.

This chain links TRBV5-1 with TRBJ2-7, with D possibly being TRBD1 (6 bases). Germline values: CDR1 SGHRS, CDR2 YFSETQ. V gave up 0 bases and J gave up 5 bases, with 15 bases separating them. This CDR3 region has 15 residues. CDR3 sequence reads: CASSLGTVVWDEQYF. The CDR3 DNA sequence: TGCGCCAGCAGCTTGGGGACAGTGGTATGGGACGAGCAGTACTTC. The entire variable domain, with the rest obtained from reference TRBV5-1 and TRBJ2-7, is as follows: KAGVTQTPRYLIKTRGQQVTLSCSPISGHRSVSWYQQTPGQGLQFLFEYFSETQRNKGNFPGRFSGRQFSNSRSEMNVSTLELGDSALYLCASSLGTVVWDEQYFGPGTRLTVT.

The CDR3 here is CASSLTGPNEQFF. The DNA of the CDR3 is TGTGCCAGCAGCTTAACTGGGCCCAATGAGCAGTTCTTC. The chain carries TRBV7-3 and TRBJ2-1; no reliable D call. In germline, CDR1 is SGHTA, CDR2 FQGTGA. The CDR3 has 13 amino acids. Trimming left V 0 bases short and J 6 bases short, with 6 bases between.

The chain combines TRBV2 with TRBJ1-5, with D possibly being TRBD1 (5 bases). V lost 9 bases, J lost 4 bases, and 16 bases lay in between. The length of the CDR3 is 14 residues. CDR1 is SNHLY and CDR2 is FYNNEI in the germline V gene. CDR3: CARRRGGKNQPQHF. In DNA form, the CDR3 reads TGTGCCAGAAGACGCGGGGGTAAGAATCAGCCCCAGCATTTT.

The chain is built from TRBV2 and TRBJ1-1, with D perhaps matching TRBD1 (5 bases). V lost 8 bases, J lost 8 bases, and 18 bases lay in between. The germline V gene has CDR1 SNHLY and CDR2 FYNNEI. This CDR3 region has 13 residues. CDR3 sequence (DNA): TGTGCCAGCCGGAAGGGGTCTAGTCAGGAAGCTTTCTTT. Its translation: CASRKGSSQEAFF.

V usage is TRBV7-8 and J usage is TRBJ1-4, with D possibly TRBD1 on 5 matching bases. CDR3 length: 14 amino acids. Per the germline V gene, CDR1 is SGHVS and CDR2 is FQNEAQ. Trimming left V 5 bases short and J 7 bases short, with 14 bases between. CDR3 in DNA: TGTGCCAGCAGCCTACAGGCAGTCGGTGAAAAACTGTTTTTT. It is translated as CASSLQAVGEKLFF.

V usage is TRBV5-1 and J usage is TRBJ1-1, with D possibly being TRBD1 (5 bases). CDR3 length: 13 residues. CDR1 is SGHRS and CDR2 is YFSETQ in the germline V gene. V dropped 1 base and J dropped 5 bases, with 9 bases sitting between them. The CDR3 is CASSLLGRTEAFF. CDR3 nucleotide sequence: TGCGCCAGCAGCTTGTTGGGGCGAACTGAAGCTTTCTTT.

The rearrangement links TRBV2 to TRBJ2-7, with TRBD1 as a possible D gene (6 bases). With 2 bases removed from V and 2 bases from J, the gap between germline ends came to 10 bases. Germline CDR1 reads SNHLY; CDR2 reads FYNNEI. The CDR3 runs to 14 residues. The chain's CDR3 is CASSEPWTAYEQYV. CDR3 coding DNA: TGTGCCAGCAGTGAACCGTGGACAGCCTACGAGCAGTACGTC.

This clone appeared once. The chain couples TRBV4-1 to TRBJ1-5; weak D call: TRBD1 (6 bases). CDR1 is MGHRA and CDR2 is YSYEKL in the germline V gene. V was clipped by 8 bases and J by 7 bases, with 15 bases between them. This CDR3 is built from 13 residues. This chain's CDR3 is CASCNRVGQPQHF. DNA for the CDR3: TGCGCCAGCTGCAACAGGGTAGGGCAGCCCCAGCATTTT.

This clone turned up a few times. The chain has TRBV7-9 and TRBJ1-6, with D tentatively TRBD1 (5 bases). V was shortened by 5 bases and J by 9 bases, with 23 bases between the two germline ends. This CDR3 comprises 17 residues. Germline assignment: CDR1 SEHNR and CDR2 FQNEAQ (reference sequence). CDR3: CASSPTGRTMKGSPLHF. For the CDR3, the DNA is TGTGCCAGCAGCCCAACAGGACGGACTATGAAAGGTTCACCCCTCCACTTT.

This clone showed up just a few times. This chain links TRBV9 with TRBJ1-6, with 11 bases fitting TRBD1. The CDR3 length is 16 residues. Germline lookup yields CDR1 SGDLS and CDR2 YYNGEE. The V and J ends lost 1 base and 8 bases, in that order; junction bases with no gene match: 5. CDR3 amino acids: CASSVRSGQGDSPLHF. The CDR3 nucleotides read TGTGCCAGCAGCGTAAGGTCGGGACAGGGGGATTCACCCCTCCACTTT.

The CDR3 region has the DNA TGTGCCAGCAGTAGGACAGGGAGGAACGAGCAGTACTTC. This gives the protein CASSRTGRNEQYF. The V call is TRBV11-2, the J call TRBJ2-7; TRBD1 matches at 8 bases. With 6 bases clipped from V and 5 bases from J, the junction kept 6 bases outside the gene matches. Germline V gene sequence: CDR1 SGHAT, CDR2 FQNNGV. This CDR3 is 13 amino acids long.

The chain links TRBV7-2 to TRBJ1-4, with a weak D call TRBD1 (5 bases). Germline-derived CDR1 and CDR2 are SGHTA and FQGNSA. Trimming stripped 11 bases from V and 3 bases from J, with 13 bases between. CDR3 length: 13 residues. The CDR3 loop is CAARQGANEKLFF. The CDR3 region has the DNA TGTGCCGCACGGCAGGGTGCTAATGAAAAACTGTTTTTT. Based on the CDR3 plus reference TRBV7-2 and TRBJ1-4, the full variable domain is GAGVSQSPSNKVTEKGKDVELRCDPISGHTALYWYRQSLGQGLEFLIYFQGNSAPDKSGLPSDRFSAERTGGSVSTLTIQRTQQEDSAVYLCAARQGANEKLFFGSGTQLSVL.

This sequence joins TRBV4-1 and TRBJ2-5; D possibly corresponds to TRBD2 (6 bases). Per the germline V gene, CDR1 is MGHRA and CDR2 is YSYEKL. This CDR3 contains 13 residues. Trimming stripped 4 bases from V and 2 bases from J, with 8 bases between. The CDR3 DNA reads as TGCGCCAGCAGCCGGACTAATCAAGAGACCCAGTACTTC. Translating gives CASSRTNQETQYF.

CDR3 residues: CASRKDRNNYGYTF. CDR3 coding DNA: TGTGCCAGCAGAAAGGACAGGAATAACTATGGCTACACCTTC. J is TRBJ1-2 and V is TRBV2; TRBD1 matches 7 bases. Trimming took 6 bases from V and 1 from J; bases not matched to a gene: 5. The CDR3 sequence is 14 residues long. Germline-derived CDR1 and CDR2 are SNHLY and FYNNEI.

The chain uses TRBV9 and TRBJ1-4, with no clear D. V was shortened by 0 bases and J by 8 bases, with 11 bases between the two germline ends. Germline values: CDR1 SGDLS, CDR2 YYNGEE. The CDR3 extends over 14 amino acids. CDR3 amino acids: CASSVGGAGEKLFF. In nucleotides, the CDR3 is TGTGCCAGCAGCGTAGGGGGAGCGGGGGAAAAACTGTTTTTT.